The 20 T cell receptor beta chains below come from one sample, sequenced in a study (dated by TCRdb to about 2015). Library generation was performed with 5' RACE. Sequencer: Illumina MiSeq. The public reads were reanalyzed by TCRdb: fastp trimming at Q25, MiXCR alignment, in-frame beta chains only. Entries that share a CDR3 protein sequence are merged under the most common genes and DNA. The sample table contains some 60,000 distinct CDR3 sequences; only one count was recorded for approximately 29% of them. The ten largest clonotypes hold about 2.3% of the sample. Sequencing was done on a sample of tumor-infiltrating naive CD4+ T cells sorted from the breast tumor. This specimen's cell subset or site label, interpreted: naive CD4+ T cells, CD4+CD45RA+CD25-. These receptors were taken from a female donor with breast cancer.

V usage is TRBV20-1 and J usage is TRBJ1-1, with 10 bases lining up with TRBD1. The V and J ends lost 5 bases and 5 bases, in that order; junction bases with no gene match: 11. The CDR3 consists of 15 residues. CDR1 is DFQATT, CDR2 SNEGSKA, per germline (reference sequence). For the CDR3, the DNA is TGCAGTGCTTCCCGATGGACAGGGGGGGAAACTGAAGCTTTCTTT. Protein sequence: CSASRWTGGETEAFF.

The rearrangement joins TRBV7-9 to TRBJ2-7; D ambiguous. V was shortened by 5 bases and J by 3 bases, with 20 bases between the two germline ends. The CDR3 loop spans 16 amino acids. The germline gives CDR1 SEHNR, CDR2 FQNEAQ (reference sequence). Written as DNA, the CDR3 is TGTGCCAGCAGCGTGGTAAAGTCGGGCAGACGCTACGAGCAGTACTTC. Its protein is CASSVVKSGRRYEQYF.

The chain joins TRBV4-2 to TRBJ1-5; TRBD1 aligns across 9 bases. Germline CDR1 LGHNA, CDR2 YNFKEQ. The CDR3 length is 18 residues. Trimming took 4 bases from V and 3 from J; bases not matched to a gene: 13. The CDR3 here is CASSLESVGTGNNQPQHF. CDR3 bases: TGTGCCAGCAGCCTCGAATCCGTCGGGACAGGGAACAATCAGCCCCAGCATTTT.

This chain links TRBV5-6 with TRBJ2-7; 8 bases match TRBD2. CDR1 is SGHDT, CDR2 YYEEEE, per germline. CDR3 length: 13 residues. Trimming took 2 bases from V and 5 from J; bases not matched to a gene: 3. For the CDR3, the DNA is TGTGCCAGCAGCTTCGGGGGGGTCCACGAGCAGTACTTC. It is translated as CASSFGGVHEQYF.

The sample holds a few counts of this clonotype. The chain has TRBV6-5 and TRBJ2-3; 10 bases map to TRBD2. The CDR3 is 20 amino acids. CDR1 and CDR2 from the germline V gene are MNHEY and SVGAGI. Losses at the gene ends were 2 bases for V and 5 bases for J; bases not matched to a gene: 19. The CDR3: CASSYEVVRRAGGRGDTQYF. The CDR3 DNA follows: TGTGCCAGCAGTTACGAAGTGGTCCGACGAGCGGGAGGGAGAGGAGATACGCAGTATTTT.

The chain carries TRBV10-3 and TRBJ1-1, with D tentatively TRBD1 (5 bases). The CDR3 length is 13 residues. CDR1 is ENHRY, CDR2 SYGVKD, per germline. Trimming shortened V by 9 bases and J by 5 bases, and 16 bases separated the two germline ends. CDR3 sequence: CAILNTGGTEAFF. CDR3 DNA sequence: TGTGCCATACTAAATACGGGGGGGACTGAAGCTTTCTTT.

The chain has TRBV3-1 and TRBJ2-7; D not resolved. Per the germline V gene, CDR1 is LGHDT and CDR2 is YNNKEL (reference sequence). With 3 bases removed from V and 3 bases from J, the gap between germline ends came to 6 bases. The CDR3 covers 12 residues. CDR3 residues: CASSQTFYEQYF. As DNA, the CDR3 is TGTGCCAGCAGCCAGACCTTCTACGAGCAGTACTTC.

This clonotype was counted a few times. This rearrangement joins TRBV20-1 to TRBJ2-7; 9 bases map to TRBD2. The CDR3 is 14 residues long. Trimming removed 1 base from V and 4 bases from J; junction bases left unmatched: 5. Germline CDR1 is DFQATT and CDR2 is SNEGSKA (reference sequence). The CDR3 here is CSARGGGDSYEQYF. The CDR3 DNA sequence: TGCAGTGCTAGAGGCGGGGGGGATTCATACGAGCAGTACTTC.

This clonotype was found many times. The gene calls are TRBV6-6 and TRBJ1-5; 8 positions match TRBD1. The germline gives CDR1 MNHNY, CDR2 SVGAGI (reference sequence). The CDR3 contains 17 residues. V lost 0 bases to trimming and J lost 4 bases; unmatched junction nucleotides: 8. CDR3 in DNA: TGTGCCAGCAGTTACTCCGGGACAGGCAACATTAATCAGCCCCAGCATTTT. Protein: CASSYSGTGNINQPQHF.

This clonotype was observed many times. This sequence joins TRBV12-3 or TRBV12-4 and TRBJ2-1; 9 bases align to TRBD2. Trimming removed 6 bases from V and 2 bases from J; junction bases left unmatched: 17. The CDR3 sequence is 19 residues long. The chain's CDR3 is CASSKLLTSTSGTYNEQFF. CDR3 DNA sequence: TGTGCCAGCAGCAAACTCCTTACCTCGACTAGCGGCACCTACAATGAGCAGTTCTTC.

This clonotype was counted at least ten times. J is TRBJ2-5 and V is TRBV9; possible D gene TRBD1, 7 bases. Per germline, CDR1 SGDLS and CDR2 YYNGEE. The CDR3 sequence is 13 residues long. V was cut by 3 bases and J by 3 bases, with 9 bases left in between. CDR3 sequence: CASSGRGEETQYF. In DNA, the CDR3 is TGTGCCAGCAGCGGCAGGGGGGAAGAGACCCAGTACTTC.

Note on this clonotype: Germline is not matched at one junction end, which may reflect a read error. The J gene is TRBJ2-5, the V gene TRBV20-1; tentatively, D is TRBD2 (6 bases). The CDR3 sequence is 15 residues long. CDR1 DFQATT and CDR2 SNEGSKA come from the germline V gene (reference sequence). As DNA, the CDR3 is TGCGGTGCTAGTACCCACCTGGGCACACAAGCGGGCCAGTACTTC. It specifies CGASTHLGTQAGQYF.

Regarding this clonotype: A much larger clone differs from this one at a single base, so this may be a read error. The chain recombines TRBV11-2 with TRBJ2-7; no definite D call. The CDR3 covers 13 residues. Looked up from germline, CDR1 is SGHAT and CDR2 is FQNNGV. CDR3 loop: CARSDQPWYEQYF. The CDR3 region has the DNA TGTGCCCGCAGCGATCAGCCTTGGTATGAGCAGTACTTC.

This clonotype came up a few times. The chain links TRBV20-1 to TRBJ2-7; TRBD2 might be the D (6 bases). CDR1 and CDR2 from the germline V gene are DFQATT and SNEGSKA (reference sequence). Trimming pared 5 bases from V and 0 bases from J, leaving 14 bases between. The CDR3 is made up of 14 amino acids. The CDR3 nucleotides are TGCAGTGCTTCCCCCGGGAGTCTCTCCTACGAGCAGTACTTC. It is translated as CSASPGSLSYEQYF.

This clonotype appeared many times. J is TRBJ2-5 and V is TRBV7-9, with D perhaps matching TRBD1 or TRBD2 (5 bases each). Germline V gives CDR1 SEHNR, CDR2 FQNEAQ (reference sequence). This CDR3 has 12 amino acids. The V gene lost 6 bases and the J gene lost 5 bases, with 10 bases spanning the gap. The CDR3 reads CASSGGFETQYF. As DNA, the CDR3 is TGTGCCAGCAGTGGGGGTTTCGAGACCCAGTACTTC.

The chain links TRBV7-2 to TRBJ1-1, with a weak D call TRBD1 (5 bases). Germline assignment: CDR1 SGHTA and CDR2 FQGNSA. The CDR3 length is 15 residues. V was shortened by 2 bases and J by 5 bases, with 15 bases between the two germline ends. Here the CDR3 reads CASSLQGDFGTEAFF. The CDR3 DNA reads as TGTGCCAGCAGCTTACAAGGGGATTTTGGGACTGAAGCTTTCTTT.

V is TRBV12-3 or TRBV12-4 and J is TRBJ1-5; no firm D call. The ends were cut back, 3 bases at V and 2 bases at J, with 11 bases in the middle. CDR3 length equals 15 residues. The CDR3 nucleotides are TGTGCCAGCAGTTTGGGAGGGCCCGGCAATCAGCCCCAGCATTTT. Protein product: CASSLGGPGNQPQHF.

The table lists this clonotype with many counts. The chain recombines TRBV4-2 with TRBJ2-2; TRBD1 aligns across 7 bases. V lost 1 base, J lost 1 base, and 0 bases stayed unmatched. CDR1 is LGHNA and CDR2 is YNFKEQ in the germline V gene. The CDR3 is 15 residues long. CDR3 in DNA: TGTGCCAGCAGCCAAGGGACAGGGAACACCGGGGAGCTGTTTTTT. Its protein is CASSQGTGNTGELFF.

This clonotype appeared a few times. Mismatch with germline at one junction end may stem from a read error. The chain is built from TRBV7-7 and TRBJ1-1; D uncertain. The CDR3 totals 13 residues. Germline V CDR1 and CDR2: SSHAT, FNYEAQ (reference sequence). The CDR3 loop reads CASSSSESTEAFF. Written as DNA, the CDR3 is TGTGCTAGCAGCTCCTCAGAGAGCACTGAAGCTTTCTTT.

To note about this clonotype: Likely a read error: the CDR3 ends without its conserved phenylalanine or tryptophan. The DNA is omitted, as the CDR3 cannot be located on it reliably, and the CDR3 follows TCRdb's listing. CDR3 in amino acids: CASSLEFRKTHI. The V call is TRBV11-2, the J call TRBJ2-1. The CDR3 is 12 amino acids long, termini counted. Germline V lookup: CDR1 SGHAT, CDR2 FQNNGV.